The 4 T cell receptor beta chains presented below share a single source sample, sequenced in a study of T-cell reconstitution after alpha-beta-depleted transplantation in children. Library preparation (for TCRbeta) was performed with unique molecular identifiers. A single record per CDR3 protein comes from TCRdb applying MiXCR to the PCR reads. Of 200,000 or so distinct CDR3 sequences detected, about 8.4% appear once; the ten largest clones hold 35% to 45%. The sample was PBMCs, mostly from graft donor cells, taken 360 days after TCRalphabeta/CD19-depleted stem cell transplant. These TCRs come from a male patient aged 2-15 years who had a stem cell transplant for acute myeloid leukemia, so the T cells may come from the graft donor.

This clonotype has just one count. The V and J genes are TRBV29-1 and TRBJ1-5, with TRBD1 matching 7 bases. Germline V gene data show CDR1 as SQVTM and CDR2 as ANQGSEA. The CDR3 runs 12 residues. With V trimmed by 5 bases and J by 7 bases, 5 bases remained unmatched. CDR3: CSVRGRGQPQHF. As DNA, the CDR3 is TGCAGCGTTAGGGGCAGGGGGCAGCCCCAGCATTTT.

This clonotype showed up many times. The V and J genes are TRBV7-6 and TRBJ2-5; D is ambiguous. Looked up from germline, CDR1 is SGHVS and CDR2 is FNYEAQ. The CDR3 is 14 amino acids. V was pared by 2 bases and J by 5 bases, with 12 bases between. CDR3 sequence (DNA): TGTGCCAGCAGCTTAAGCTGGGTTCGCGAGACCCAGTACTTC. Translating gives CASSLSWVRETQYF.

The V gene is TRBV11-2, the J gene TRBJ1-1; TRBD1 aligns across 8 bases. From germline, CDR1 is SGHAT and CDR2 FQNNGV. The CDR3 totals 15 residues. J lost 1 base, V lost 0 bases, and 1 base had no gene match. The CDR3 nucleotides read TGTGCCAGCAGCTTAGATGACAGGGGGAACACTGAAGCTTTCTTT. Its translation: CASSLDDRGNTEAFF.

This clonotype was observed at least ten times. The gene calls are TRBV4-1 and TRBJ2-5, with TRBD2 identical over 11 bases. Germline CDR1 reads MGHRA; CDR2 reads YSYEKL. CDR3 length: 14 residues. J gave up 5 bases and V 6 bases, and 5 bases lay outside the gene matches. CDR3 in amino acids: CASSLAGGRETQYF. The CDR3 nucleotides read TGCGCCAGCAGTCTAGCGGGGGGTCGGGAGACCCAGTACTTC.